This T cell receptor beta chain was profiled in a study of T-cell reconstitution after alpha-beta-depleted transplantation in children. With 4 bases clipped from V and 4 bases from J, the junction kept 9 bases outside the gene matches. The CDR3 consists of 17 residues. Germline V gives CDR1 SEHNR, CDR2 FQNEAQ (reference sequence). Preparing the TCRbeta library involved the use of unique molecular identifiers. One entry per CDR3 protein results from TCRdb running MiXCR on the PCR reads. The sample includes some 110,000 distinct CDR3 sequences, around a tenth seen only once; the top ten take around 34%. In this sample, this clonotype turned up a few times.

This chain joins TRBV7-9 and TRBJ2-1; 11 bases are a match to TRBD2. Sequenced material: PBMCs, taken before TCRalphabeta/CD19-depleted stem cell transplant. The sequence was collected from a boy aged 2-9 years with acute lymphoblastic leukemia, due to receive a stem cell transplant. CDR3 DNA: TGTGCCAGCAGCTCGACAACCCGGACTAGCGGGTACAATGAGCAGTTCTTC. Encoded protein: CASSSTTRTSGYNEQFF.